Each of the 31 T cell receptor beta chains below was sequenced from the same sample in a study of blood T cell repertoires in COVID-19. Repertoires were generated with immunoSEQ multiplex PCR, while TCRdb's copy carries only in-frame clones and drops some. Found here are roughly 59,000 clones, approximately 82% of them singletons; the top ten hold 6.3%. The sequencing input was peripheral blood. The receptors stem from a human donor in a cohort sampled during active COVID-19.

The chain has TRBV6-5 and TRBJ1-2; 8 bases map to TRBD1. The V gene end was trimmed by 7 bases and the J gene end by 0 bases; junction bases not matched to a gene: 4. This CDR3 is 14 amino acids long. Germline CDR1 and CDR2: MNHEY and SVGAGI. The CDR3 protein is CASTPGQANYGYTF. CDR3 nucleotides: TGTGCCAGCACCCCGGGACAGGCTAACTATGGCTACACCTTC.

The V call is TRBV6-7, the J call TRBJ2-6; D might be TRBD1 (5 bases). TRBV6-7 is an open reading frame whose function is uncertain. V lost 2 bases and J 1 base, leaving 21 bases between the germline ends. The CDR3 consists of 20 residues. CDR3 nucleotides: TGTGCCAGCAGTTACAAAATCCGGCGACAGATTAATTCTGGGGCCAACGTCCTGACTTTC. Its translation is CASSYKIRRQINSGANVLTF.

The rearrangement links TRBV7-2 to TRBJ1-5; D not certain. The CDR3 is made up of 14 amino acids. CDR1 and CDR2 from the germline V gene are SGHTA and FQGNSA. V shed 0 bases and J shed 5 bases, with 8 bases lying between them. The CDR3 nucleotides are TGTGCCAGCAGCTTAGCAAATCGGGATCAGCCCCAGCATTTT. Amino acids: CASSLANRDQPQHF.

This chain uses TRBV4-1 with TRBJ2-6; 10 bases fit TRBD1. Germline CDR1 reads MGHRA; CDR2 reads YSYEKL. This CDR3 has 20 residues. V was pared by 1 base and J by 0 bases, with 9 bases of the junction left unmatched. This chain's CDR3 is CASSQVIMDRGYSGANVLTF. CDR3 coding DNA: TGCGCCAGCAGCCAAGTGATAATGGACAGGGGGTACTCTGGGGCCAACGTCCTGACTTTC.

This clone turned up a few times. This chain uses TRBV6-1 with TRBJ1-5; 8 bases line up with TRBD1. From germline, CDR1 is MNHNS and CDR2 SASEGT. The V gene end was trimmed by 0 bases and the J gene end by 3 bases; junction bases not matched to a gene: 7. The CDR3 is 17 amino acids. The DNA for the CDR3 is TGTGCCAGCAGTGAAGCGGACAGGGCTCTTTACAATCAGCCCCAGCATTTT. Translated: CASSEADRALYNQPQHF.

V is TRBV20-1 and J is TRBJ2-5; maybe TRBD2 (6 bases). Germline V gene sequence: CDR1 DFQATT, CDR2 SNEGSKA (reference sequence). The CDR3 sequence is 13 residues long. V was cut by 3 bases and J by 4 bases, with 12 bases left in between. CDR3 nucleotides: TGCAGTGCTAGTGGGGCGGGGACAGAGACCCAGTACTTC. Its protein product is CSASGAGTETQYF.

The rearrangement links TRBV5-6 to TRBJ2-1, with 7 bases lining up with TRBD2. V shed 4 bases, J shed 8 bases, and the junction held 12 bases outside the gene matches. Germline CDR1 is SGHDT and CDR2 is YYEEEE. The CDR3 consists of 15 residues. DNA of the CDR3: TGTGCCAGCAGCCCCACTAGGGGCGGGAGCTATGAGCAGTTCTTC. It yields the protein CASSPTRGGSYEQFF. Combining the CDR3 with reference TRBV5-6 and TRBJ2-1 gives the whole variable domain DAGVTQSPTHLIKTRGQQVTLRCSPKSGHDTVSWYQQALGQGPQFIFQYYEEEERQRGNFPDRFSGHQFPNYSSELNVNALLLGDSALYLCASSPTRGGSYEQFFGPGTRLTVL.

As to this clone: Different DNA sequences within this sample yield the same CDR3. The CDR3 DNA reads as TGCGCCAGCAGCTTGGGACAGGGTGGCACAGATACGCAGTATTTT. This sequence encodes CASSLGQGGTDTQYF. The V gene is TRBV5-1, the J gene TRBJ2-3; 7 nucleotides line up with TRBD1. V lost 0 bases to trimming and J lost 1 base; unmatched junction nucleotides: 2. This CDR3 is built from 15 residues. Germline loops: CDR1 SGHRS, CDR2 YFSETQ.

The CDR3: CASSFLGQNSPLHF. The DNA for the CDR3 is TGTGCCAGCAGCTTTTTAGGACAGAATTCACCCCTCCACTTT. The J gene is TRBJ1-6, the V gene TRBV11-2, with a tentative D call TRBD1 (6 bases). Germline loops: CDR1 SGHAT, CDR2 FQNNGV. V was cut by 3 bases and J by 7 bases, with 10 bases left in between. This CDR3 has 14 residues.

V is TRBV11-3 and J is TRBJ1-1; the D gene is possibly TRBD1 (6 bases). Germline-derived CDR1 and CDR2 are SGHNT and YENEEA. V was pared by 5 bases and J by 6 bases, with 13 bases between. The CDR3 is made up of 13 amino acids. CDR3 sequence (DNA): TGTGCCAGCAGCCGTAACAGGGACGCTGAAGCTTTCTTT. Translating it yields CASSRNRDAEAFF.

This clone was seen repeatedly, ten times or more. The chain uses TRBV4-2 and TRBJ2-4, with D possibly TRBD1 on 6 matching bases. The V gene lost 0 bases and the J gene lost 5 bases, with 11 bases spanning the gap. Germline V gives CDR1 LGHNA, CDR2 YNFKEQ. This CDR3 has 15 amino acids. The DNA for the CDR3 is TGTGCCAGCAGCCAAGAAGCACAGGGAGAAAACATTCAGTACTTC. Protein: CASSQEAQGENIQYF.

The table lists this clone with a few counts. The J gene is TRBJ1-3, the V gene TRBV28, with 9 bases aligning to TRBD1. CDR1 and CDR2 (germline): MDHEN, SYDVKM. This CDR3 has 16 residues. Trimming cost V 4 bases and J 4 bases; bases outside gene matches: 8. CDR3 coding DNA: TGTGCCAGCAGTTCGGGACAGGGTCGTTTCGGAAACACCATATATTTT. This encodes CASSSGQGRFGNTIYF.

J is TRBJ2-7 and V is TRBV21-1; the table's D call of TRBD1 was not tested on the DNA. TRBV21-1 is tagged as a pseudogene. This CDR3 has 17 amino acids. As DNA, the CDR3 is TGTGCCAGCAGCCTCATGAAGCCCCGGGACAGCCCCTACGAGCAGTACTTC. The encoded protein is CASSLMKPRDSPYEQYF.

The chain is built from TRBV7-9 and TRBJ2-1; tentative D call: TRBD1 (6 bases). CDR3 size: 14 residues. Between the trimmed V and J ends, which lost 3 bases and 8 bases, there was a span of 14 bases. Looked up from germline, CDR1 is SEHNR and CDR2 is FQNEAQ (reference sequence). The CDR3 DNA reads TGTGCCAGCAGCTTTGGCAGGGGTAGGGATGAGCAGTTCTTC. Encoded protein: CASSFGRGRDEQFF.

This clone occurred once. V and J are TRBV28 and TRBJ1-2; 10 nucleotides align to TRBD1. J gave up 4 bases and V 4 bases, and 9 bases lay outside the gene matches. This CDR3 comprises 16 residues. Germline CDR1 reads MDHEN; CDR2 reads SYDVKM. The CDR3 spells CASSSGTGVVGYGYTF. The CDR3 nucleotides read TGTGCCAGCAGTTCCGGGACAGGGGTCGTAGGCTATGGCTACACCTTC.

This sequence joins TRBV30 and TRBJ1-3; 8 bases fit TRBD1. The CDR3 length is 13 residues. CDR1 is GTSNPN, CDR2 SVGIG, per germline (reference sequence). The ends lost 7 bases at V and 3 bases at J; junction bases unmatched: 5. CDR3 in amino acids: CASTGVIGNTIYF. The CDR3 DNA sequence: TGTGCCTCGACAGGGGTTATTGGAAACACCATATATTTT.

The chain has TRBV6-5 and TRBJ1-6; D remains ambiguous. V gave up 4 bases and J gave up 12 bases, with 10 bases separating them. This CDR3 spans 12 amino acids. The germline V gene encodes CDR1 MNHEY and CDR2 SVGAGI. Written as DNA, the CDR3 is TGTGCCAGCAGTTGGACGAGCGGACCCCTCCACTTT. Translating gives CASSWTSGPLHF.

The rearrangement links TRBV29-1 to TRBJ2-2; possibly TRBD1 for D (6 bases). CDR3 size: 14 residues. In germline, CDR1 is SQVTM, CDR2 ANQGSEA. Trimming cost V 6 bases and J 4 bases, with 15 bases left between them. CDR3 sequence reads: CSVKRTVGTGELFF. The CDR3 DNA reads as TGCAGCGTCAAGAGGACAGTCGGCACCGGGGAGCTGTTTTTT.

The rearrangement links TRBV25-1 to TRBJ2-3, with 7 bases fitting TRBD2. Germline V CDR1 and CDR2: MGHDK, SYGVNS. The J segment lost 2 bases and the V segment lost 7 bases, leaving 9 bases of the junction unmatched. This CDR3 region has 15 residues. The CDR3 spells CASTWGAGPTDTQYF. The CDR3 DNA sequence: TGTGCCAGCACGTGGGGAGCGGGGCCCACAGATACGCAGTATTTT.

The chain joins TRBV5-1 to TRBJ2-7; D is perhaps TRBD1 (8 bases). Trimming removed 4 bases at V and 6 bases at J, with 14 bases between. Germline loops: CDR1 SGHRS, CDR2 YFSETQ. This CDR3 region has 13 residues. The CDR3 sequence is CASSQTGGVEQYF. The CDR3 DNA reads TGCGCCAGCAGCCAAACAGGGGGGGTCGAGCAGTACTTC.

J is TRBJ2-2 and V is TRBV27; no definite D call. Germline CDR1 reads MNHEY; CDR2 reads SMNVEV (reference sequence). The V end was cut by 5 bases, the J end by 4 bases, with 14 bases between. CDR3 length equals 15 residues. The CDR3 loop is CASSLITSGTGELFF. CDR3 nucleotides: TGTGCCAGCAGTCTGATTACCTCGGGCACCGGGGAGCTGTTTTTT.

The chain recombines TRBV5-1 with TRBJ1-2; 12 bases match TRBD1. Germline CDR1 SGHRS, CDR2 YFSETQ. The CDR3 consists of 15 residues. With 4 bases clipped from V and 4 bases from J, the junction kept 5 bases outside the gene matches. This chain's CDR3 is CASSLGTGGTYGYTF. The CDR3 nucleotides read TGCGCCAGCAGCCTGGGGACAGGGGGCACCTATGGCTACACCTTC.

The rearrangement joins TRBV4-1 to TRBJ1-2; D ambiguous. Germline-derived CDR1 and CDR2 are MGHRA and YSYEKL. V dropped 2 bases and J dropped 8 bases, with 12 bases sitting between them. The CDR3 has 13 residues. CDR3 in DNA: TGCGCCAGCAGCCAACTAGGACTGGGCGGCTACACCTTC. This codes for CASSQLGLGGYTF.

The chain has TRBV19 and TRBJ1-3; maybe TRBD1 (5 bases). Trimming pared 7 bases from V and 3 bases from J, leaving 13 bases between. This CDR3 has 14 residues. The germline CDR1 and CDR2 sequences are LNHDA and SQIVND (reference sequence). The CDR3 spells CASKVRGDGNTIYF. CDR3 DNA sequence: TGTGCCAGTAAAGTAAGGGGCGATGGAAACACCATATATTTT.

This chain links TRBV18 with TRBJ2-7; 10 bases agree with TRBD1. This CDR3 is 16 amino acids long. Germline V gene sequence: CDR1 KGHSH, CDR2 LQKENI. The J segment lost 2 bases and the V segment lost 4 bases, leaving 8 bases of the junction unmatched. CDR3 in amino acids: CASSLLGTGEPYEQYF. The CDR3 DNA is TGTGCCAGCTCACTCTTAGGGACAGGGGAACCCTACGAGCAGTACTTC.

The chain employs TRBV7-9 and TRBJ2-1, with 13 bases that match TRBD2. The CDR3 sequence is 17 residues long. J gave up 7 bases and V 0 bases, and 6 bases lay outside the gene matches. The germline V gene has CDR1 SEHNR and CDR2 FQNEAQ (reference sequence). The CDR3 sequence: CASSLAGTSGVGNEQFF. As DNA, the CDR3 is TGTGCCAGCAGCTTAGCGGGGACTAGCGGGGTGGGTAATGAGCAGTTCTTC. The full variable domain, completed using reference TRBV7-9 and TRBJ2-1, is DTGVSQNPRHKITKRGQNVTFRCDPISEHNRLYWYRQTLGQGPEFLTYFQNEAQLEKSRLLSDRFSAERPKGSFSTLEIQRTEQGDSAMYLCASSLAGTSGVGNEQFFGPGTRLTVL.

DNA of the CDR3: TGTGCCAGCAGTCCCCTCCAGACCTACGAGCAGTACTTC. Protein product: CASSPLQTYEQYF. The gene calls are TRBV27 and TRBJ2-7; D uncertain. The V end lost 5 bases, the J end lost 2 bases, and 10 bases lay between the germline ends. Per germline, CDR1 MNHEY and CDR2 SMNVEV (reference sequence). CDR3 length equals 13 residues.

J is TRBJ2-5 and V is TRBV15; 8 bases fit TRBD2. Germline values: CDR1 LNHNV, CDR2 YYDKDF (reference sequence). With 0 bases clipped from V and 5 bases from J, the junction kept 8 bases outside the gene matches. The CDR3 is 16 residues long. The CDR3 DNA sequence: TGTGCCACCAGCAGAGATCGCGGGGGGCCGGAGGAGACCCAGTACTTC. Protein: CATSRDRGGPEETQYF.

The chain joins TRBV11-2 to TRBJ2-5, with D possibly TRBD1 on 5 matching bases. The CDR3 runs 13 residues. The V end was cut by 2 bases, the J end by 2 bases, with 6 bases between. Per the germline V gene, CDR1 is SGHAT and CDR2 is FQNNGV. CDR3 protein: CASSLQGQETQYF. The CDR3 bases are TGTGCCAGCAGCTTACAGGGTCAAGAGACCCAGTACTTC.

This clone was detected a few times. This rearrangement joins TRBV30 to TRBJ2-7; no reliable D call. The germline CDR1 and CDR2 sequences are GTSNPN and SVGIG (reference sequence). V dropped 0 bases and J dropped 3 bases, with 6 bases sitting between them. The CDR3 runs to 12 residues. The CDR3, as DNA: TGTGCCTGGAGTGTTGGCGGCTACGAGCAGTACTTC. Encoded protein: CAWSVGGYEQYF.

This chain links TRBV9 with TRBJ1-3; 10 positions match TRBD1. The germline V gene has CDR1 SGDLS and CDR2 YYNGEE. The CDR3 runs to 16 residues. V was clipped by 3 bases and J by 4 bases; unmatched bases: 7. CDR3 sequence: CASSAGDRGEGNTIYF. The CDR3 region has the DNA TGTGCCAGCAGCGCCGGGGACAGGGGAGAAGGAAACACCATATATTTT.